Each of the 26 T cell receptor beta chains below was sequenced from the same sample in a study of blood T cell repertoires in COVID-19. Profiling relied on immunoSEQ multiplex PCR, and the TCRdb table lists in-frame clones only, not all of them. This table has 85,000 to 95,000 clones, 70% to 90% appearing once. The source material was peripheral blood. Source of these receptors: a man aged 55 to 70 with acute or convalescent COVID-19.

Only a few counts were recorded for this clone. This chain connects TRBV5-1 to TRBJ1-3, with a possible D match to TRBD1 (6 bases). Between the trimmed V and J ends, which lost 2 bases and 2 bases, there was a span of 17 bases. The CDR3 contains 17 residues. The V gene's germline CDR1 is SGHRS and CDR2 YFSETQ. Here the CDR3 reads CASSFSTLAGAGNTIYF. DNA of the CDR3: TGCGCCAGCAGCTTTTCCACCCTAGCAGGGGCTGGAAACACCATATATTTT.

CDR3 sequence: CASSNTGGDYNEQFF. CDR3 DNA sequence: TGTGCCAGCAGCAACACGGGGGGCGACTACAATGAGCAGTTCTTC. The V gene is TRBV5-4, the J gene TRBJ2-1, with D maybe TRBD2 (7 bases). Deletions cut 4 bases from V and 3 bases from J, with 14 bases between. From germline, CDR1 is SGHNT and CDR2 YYREEE (reference sequence). The CDR3 contains 15 residues.

The chain uses TRBV6-1 and TRBJ1-6; 8 bases agree with TRBD1. Per germline, CDR1 MNHNS and CDR2 SASEGT. CDR3 size: 15 residues. The J segment lost 7 bases and the V segment lost 0 bases, leaving 2 bases of the junction unmatched. For the CDR3, the DNA is TGTGCCAGCAGTGAAGCTACAGGGGGAAATTCACCCCTCCACTTT. This translates into CASSEATGGNSPLHF.

V gene TRBV21-1 combines with J gene TRBJ2-3; TRBD1, as called in the table, went unchecked against the DNA. TRBV21-1 is termed a pseudogene. This CDR3 is 15 amino acids long. The CDR3 nucleotides read TGTGCCAGCAGTACAGGGGTGGGAAACACAGATACGCAGTATTTT. Encoded protein: CASSTGVGNTDTQYF.

J is TRBJ1-5 and V is TRBV7-6, with D uncertain. This CDR3 is 14 amino acids long. V was pared by 1 base and J by 6 bases, with 10 bases between. From germline, CDR1 is SGHVS and CDR2 FNYEAQ. As DNA, the CDR3 is TGTGCCAGCAGCTTAGGACTCGGCGGTCAGCCCCAGCATTTT. Residues: CASSLGLGGQPQHF. Drawing the rest from reference TRBV7-6 and TRBJ1-5, the complete variable domain is GAGVSQSPRYKVTKRGQDVALRCDPISGHVSLYWYRQALGQGPEFLTYFNYEAQQDKSGLPNDRFSAERPEGSISTLTIQRTEQRDSAMYRCASSLGLGGQPQHFGDGTRLSIL.

V gene TRBV9 combines with J gene TRBJ1-6; no clear D gene. This CDR3 contains 14 residues. The V gene lost 0 bases and the J gene lost 8 bases, with 9 bases spanning the gap. Germline CDR1 and CDR2: SGDLS and YYNGEE. In nucleotides, the CDR3 is TGTGCCAGCAGCGTAGAGGCCCGGGATTCACCCCTCCACTTT. Protein product: CASSVEARDSPLHF.

This chain connects TRBV6-5 to TRBJ1-4; 8 bases fit TRBD1. The germline V gene encodes CDR1 MNHEY and CDR2 SVGAGI. The V gene end was trimmed by 4 bases and the J gene end by 3 bases; junction bases not matched to a gene: 1. The CDR3 sequence is 14 residues long. DNA for the CDR3: TGTGCCAGCAGTTTACAGGGGGCTAATGAAAAACTGTTTTTT. Amino acid sequence: CASSLQGANEKLFF.

This clone was seen only once. V usage is TRBV5-1 and J usage is TRBJ1-6; 9 nucleotides match TRBD1. The CDR3 sequence is 16 residues long. CDR1 SGHRS and CDR2 YFSETQ come from the germline V gene. V trimming: 2 bases; J trimming: 4 bases; junction bases outside the gene matches: 4. CDR3 in amino acids: CASSLGTGSYNSPLHF. The CDR3 nucleotides are TGCGCCAGCAGCTTAGGGACAGGGAGTTATAATTCACCCCTCCACTTT.

The sample holds a few counts of this clone. The rearrangement joins TRBV28 to TRBJ1-2, with 7 bases that match TRBD1. Germline CDR1 MDHEN, CDR2 SYDVKM. This CDR3 spans 14 amino acids. The ends lost 3 bases at V and 4 bases at J; junction bases unmatched: 5. In DNA, the CDR3 is TGTGCCAGCAGTTTGTTCAGGGGGACCTATGGCTACACCTTC. It is translated as CASSLFRGTYGYTF.

The rearrangement joins TRBV5-1 to TRBJ2-1, with 7 bases matching TRBD1. The CDR3 is made up of 16 amino acids. J lost 2 bases, V lost 7 bases, and 12 bases had no gene match. Germline loops: CDR1 SGHRS, CDR2 YFSETQ. Here the CDR3 DNA reads TGCGCCAGCTCGCCCTTCCGACAGGGACCCTACAATGAGCAGTTCTTC. Translation gives CASSPFRQGPYNEQFF.

As regards this clone: At one end, the junction sequence differs from germline, possibly due to a read error. J is TRBJ2-7 and V is TRBV7-2, with TRBD2 matching 10 bases. Germline V CDR1 and CDR2: SGHTA, FQGNSA. The CDR3 is made up of 14 amino acids. The CDR3 DNA sequence: TGTGCCAGCAGCCTAGCGGGAGTCAGCGACGAGCAGTACTTC. The encoded protein is CASSLAGVSDEQYF.

V and J are TRBV9 and TRBJ2-5, with 11 bases identical to TRBD1. Germline trimming cut 4 bases from V and 5 bases from J; bases unmatched to any gene: 7. Looked up from germline, CDR1 is SGDLS and CDR2 is YYNGEE. The CDR3 totals 15 residues. Here the CDR3 reads CASSNRTGGWETQYF. CDR3 nucleotides: TGTGCCAGCAGCAATCGGACAGGGGGCTGGGAGACCCAGTACTTC. The full variable domain, its missing parts supplied by reference TRBV9 and TRBJ2-5, is DSGVTQTPKHLITATGQRVTLRCSPRSGDLSVYWYQQSLDQGLQFLIQYYNGEERAKGNILERFSAQQFPDLHSELNLSSLELGDSALYFCASSNRTGGWETQYFGPGTRLLVL.

The chain carries TRBV12-5 and TRBJ1-5; D possibly corresponds to TRBD1 (6 bases). This CDR3 is 14 amino acids long. Germline V gene sequence: CDR1 LGHNT, CDR2 FRNRAP. With 5 bases removed from V and 5 bases from J, the gap between germline ends came to 13 bases. The CDR3 spells CASGDGQRHQPQHF. The CDR3 bases are TGTGCTAGTGGTGACGGACAGCGCCATCAGCCCCAGCATTTT.

The chain uses TRBV24-1 and TRBJ2-5; 9 bases are a match to TRBD1. From germline, CDR1 is KGHDR and CDR2 SFDVKD. V shed 3 bases and J 4 bases; nucleotides not matched to a gene: 8. This CDR3 has 16 amino acids. The CDR3 nucleotides read TGTGCCACCAGTGATCCCGGGACAGGGAGAAGAGAGACCCAGTACTTC. Its translation is CATSDPGTGRRETQYF.

J is TRBJ2-2 and V is TRBV6-5, with D perhaps TRBD1 (6 bases). CDR3 length equals 14 residues. Per the germline V gene, CDR1 is MNHEY and CDR2 is SVGAGI. V was pared by 3 bases and J by 3 bases, with 8 bases between. This chain's CDR3 is CASSYRGYTGELFF. The CDR3 DNA reads TGTGCCAGCAGTTATAGGGGGTACACCGGGGAGCTGTTTTTT.

This sequence joins TRBV4-1 and TRBJ2-1; 9 nucleotides line up with TRBD1. The CDR3 has 17 amino acids. The germline gives CDR1 MGHRA, CDR2 YSYEKL. The V and J ends lost 4 bases and 6 bases, in that order; junction bases with no gene match: 13. CDR3 DNA: TGCGCCAGCAGCCTTGTCTGGGGACAGGGACCAAGCAATGAGCAGTTCTTC. This encodes CASSLVWGQGPSNEQFF.

This chain links TRBV7-3 with TRBJ2-3; tentative D call: TRBD1 (6 bases). This CDR3 is 14 amino acids long. V was trimmed by 4 bases and J by 8 bases, leaving 16 bases between them. Per germline, CDR1 SGHTA and CDR2 FQGTGA. The DNA for the CDR3 is TGTGCCAGCAGCTCCTCATCAGGGGCAGCTACGCAGTATTTT. The encoded protein is CASSSSSGAATQYF.

This clone appeared a single time. This chain uses TRBV5-8 with TRBJ1-1; possibly TRBD1 for D (5 bases). The germline V gene has CDR1 SGHTS and CDR2 YDEGEE. The CDR3 spans 13 residues. With 4 bases removed from V and 11 bases from J, the gap between germline ends came to 18 bases. For the CDR3, the DNA is TGTGCCAGCAGCCATCGGGACTCTCTTCGGGCTTTCTTT. It codes for CASSHRDSLRAFF. The complete variable domain, with remaining parts taken from reference TRBV5-8 and TRBJ1-1, reads EAGVTQSPTHLIKTRGQQATLRCSPISGHTSVYWYQQALGLGLQFLLWYDEGEERNRGNFPPRFSGRQFPNYSSELNVNALELEDSALYLCASSHRDSLRAFFGQGTRLTVV.

This chain connects TRBV19 to TRBJ2-3; no clear D gene. CDR3 size: 13 residues. Germline assignment: CDR1 LNHDA and CDR2 SQIVND (reference sequence). The ends were cut back, 6 bases at V and 0 bases at J, with 7 bases in the middle. The CDR3 protein is CASSLVSTDTQYF. CDR3 nucleotide sequence: TGTGCCAGTAGCCTCGTTAGCACAGATACGCAGTATTTT.

The chain carries TRBV4-1 and TRBJ2-1, with D hard to call. Trimming shortened V by 0 bases and J by 8 bases, and 11 bases separated the two germline ends. Germline CDR1 MGHRA, CDR2 YSYEKL. CDR3 length: 14 residues. The DNA for the CDR3 is TGCGCCAGCAGCCAAGAGAAAAGTTCGGATGAGCAGTTCTTC. It specifies CASSQEKSSDEQFF.

The chain recombines TRBV7-9 with TRBJ2-7; TRBD2 might be the D (7 bases). CDR1 is SEHNR, CDR2 FQNEAQ, per germline (reference sequence). Trimming removed 5 bases from V and 1 base from J, with 15 bases in between. The CDR3 spans 15 residues. CDR3 nucleotide sequence: TGTGCCAGCAGCCGAGGGGGGGTCCGATCCTACGAGCAGTACTTC. Translated: CASSRGGVRSYEQYF.

V and J are TRBV5-1 and TRBJ2-2; 13 bases map to TRBD2. Germline CDR1 is SGHRS and CDR2 is YFSETQ. V lost 2 bases and J lost 4; bases outside the gene matches: 8. The CDR3 totals 18 residues. The DNA for the CDR3 is TGCGCCAGCAGCTTCTCCGGACTAGCGGGAGCCTTCACCGGGGAGCTGTTTTTT. Translating gives CASSFSGLAGAFTGELFF.

The V and J genes are TRBV11-3 and TRBJ1-4, with D possibly TRBD1 on 6 matching bases. CDR1 and CDR2 from the germline V gene are SGHNT and YENEEA. The CDR3 totals 17 residues. V was clipped by 1 base and J by 10 bases, with 22 bases between them. CDR3 sequence reads: CASSLGGGRTCKGKLFF. The CDR3 DNA follows: TGTGCCAGCAGCTTAGGAGGGGGACGGACCTGTAAGGGAAAACTGTTTTTT.

The chain carries TRBV5-3 and TRBJ2-3; D might be TRBD2 (6 bases). TRBV5-3 is an ORF, with its function uncertain. Deletions cut 4 bases from V and 1 base from J, with 13 bases between. This CDR3 spans 15 amino acids. The CDR3 coding sequence is TGTGCCAGAAGCCCTCGGGAGCGAGGCACAGATACGCAGTATTTT. As protein: CARSPRERGTDTQYF.

This clone was detected once. The rearrangement uses TRBV6-5 and TRBJ1-5, with D possibly matching TRBD1 (6 bases). The CDR3 length is 13 residues. Between the trimmed V and J ends, which lost 5 bases and 6 bases, there was a span of 11 bases. From germline, CDR1 is MNHEY and CDR2 SVGAGI. The CDR3 bases are TGTGCCAGCAGTAGGGGGGGCGTTCAGCCCCAGCATTTT. Translating it yields CASSRGGVQPQHF.

The V gene is TRBV11-1, the J gene TRBJ2-2; D is perhaps TRBD1 (6 bases). This CDR3 contains 12 residues. V dropped 5 bases and J dropped 7 bases, with 8 bases sitting between them. Germline V gene sequence: CDR1 SGHAT, CDR2 FQDESV (reference sequence). This CDR3 is CASSTRGGELFF. The CDR3 DNA reads as TGTGCCAGCAGCACCAGGGGCGGGGAGCTGTTTTTT. The whole variable domain, remainder taken from reference TRBV11-1 and TRBJ2-2, is EAEVAQSPRYKITEKSQAVAFWCDPISGHATLYWYRQILGQGPELLVQFQDESVVDDSQLPKDRFSAERLKGVDSTLKIQPAELGDSAMYLCASSTRGGELFFGEGSRLTVL.